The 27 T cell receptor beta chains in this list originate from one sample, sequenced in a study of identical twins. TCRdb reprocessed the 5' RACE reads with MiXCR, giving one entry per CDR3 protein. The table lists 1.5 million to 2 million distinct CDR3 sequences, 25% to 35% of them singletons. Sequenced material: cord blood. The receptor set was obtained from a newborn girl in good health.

Here the CDR3 reads CAWSVSGGYEQYF. CDR3 DNA: TGTGCCTGGAGTGTTTCAGGGGGCTACGAGCAGTACTTC. The V gene is TRBV30, the J gene TRBJ2-5; the match to TRBD1 covers 7 bases. The closer fit of TRBJ2-7 to the DNA end suggests the J call may be wrong. The germline V gene encodes CDR1 GTSNPN and CDR2 SVGIG (reference sequence). This CDR3 has 13 residues.

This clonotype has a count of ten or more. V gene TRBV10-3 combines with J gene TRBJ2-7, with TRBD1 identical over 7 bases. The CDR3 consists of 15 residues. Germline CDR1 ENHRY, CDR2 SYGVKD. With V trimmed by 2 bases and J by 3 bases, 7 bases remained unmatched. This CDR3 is CAISENQGGIYEQYF. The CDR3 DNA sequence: TGTGCCATCAGTGAGAATCAAGGGGGCATCTACGAGCAGTACTTC.

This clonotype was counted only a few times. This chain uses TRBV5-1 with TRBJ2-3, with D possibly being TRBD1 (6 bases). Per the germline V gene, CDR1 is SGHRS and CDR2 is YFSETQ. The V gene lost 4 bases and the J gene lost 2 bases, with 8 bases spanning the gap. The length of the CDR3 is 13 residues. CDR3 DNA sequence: TGCGCCAGCAGCCGACAGGTCACAGATACGCAGTATTTT. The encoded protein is CASSRQVTDTQYF.

CDR3 region: CASSPDRRRNTIYF. Written as DNA, the CDR3 is TGTGCCAGCAGCCCGGACAGGAGACGAAACACCATATATTTT. The V and J genes are TRBV11-2 and TRBJ1-3, with 7 bases that match TRBD1. V shed 5 bases, J shed 5 bases, and the junction held 6 bases outside the gene matches. CDR1 and CDR2 from the germline V gene are SGHAT and FQNNGV. CDR3 length: 14 amino acids.

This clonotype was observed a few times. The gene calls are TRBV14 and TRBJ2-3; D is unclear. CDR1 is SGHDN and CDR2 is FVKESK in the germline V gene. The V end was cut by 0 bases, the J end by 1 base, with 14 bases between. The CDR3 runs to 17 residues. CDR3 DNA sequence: TGTGCCAGCAGCCAAGAAACGGCTCTAGTTGGCACAGATACGCAGTATTTT. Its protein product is CASSQETALVGTDTQYF.

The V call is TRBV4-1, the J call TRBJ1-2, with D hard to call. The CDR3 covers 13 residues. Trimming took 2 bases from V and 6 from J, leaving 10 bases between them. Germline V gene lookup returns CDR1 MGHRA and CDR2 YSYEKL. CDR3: CASSQQERHGYTF. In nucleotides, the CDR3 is TGCGCCAGCAGCCAACAGGAGAGACATGGCTACACCTTC.

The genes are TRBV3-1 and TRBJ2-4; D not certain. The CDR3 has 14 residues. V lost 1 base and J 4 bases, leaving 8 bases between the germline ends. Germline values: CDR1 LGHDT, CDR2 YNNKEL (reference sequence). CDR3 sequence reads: CASSQGRVKNIQYF. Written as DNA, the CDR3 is TGTGCCAGCAGCCAAGGTAGGGTGAAAAACATTCAGTACTTC.

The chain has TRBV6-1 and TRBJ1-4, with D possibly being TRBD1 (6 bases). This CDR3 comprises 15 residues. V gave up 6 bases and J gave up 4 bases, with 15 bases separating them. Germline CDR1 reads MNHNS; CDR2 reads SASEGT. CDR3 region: CASRNTGSVNEKLFF. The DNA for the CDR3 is TGTGCCAGCAGAAATACAGGGTCGGTTAATGAAAAACTGTTTTTT.

The CDR3 DNA reads as TGCGCCAGCAGCACTAGCGGGGAGACCCAGTACTTC. Amino acid sequence: CASSTSGETQYF. V and J are TRBV5-1 and TRBJ2-5, with 9 bases that match TRBD2. The CDR3 is 12 residues long. Losses at the gene ends were 4 bases for V and 5 bases for J; bases not matched to a gene: 0. CDR1 is SGHRS, CDR2 YFSETQ, per germline.

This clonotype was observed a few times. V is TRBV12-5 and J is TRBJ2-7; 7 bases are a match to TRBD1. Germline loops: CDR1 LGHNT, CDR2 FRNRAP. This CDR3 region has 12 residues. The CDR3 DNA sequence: TGTGCACGTACCCCAGGGGGCTACGAGCAGTACTTC. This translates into CARTPGGYEQYF.

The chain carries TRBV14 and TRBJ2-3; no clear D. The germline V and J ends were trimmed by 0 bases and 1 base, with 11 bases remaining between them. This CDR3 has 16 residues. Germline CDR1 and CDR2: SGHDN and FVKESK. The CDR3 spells CASSQDVFRRTDTQYF. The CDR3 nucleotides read TGTGCCAGCAGCCAAGATGTGTTCCGGCGCACAGATACGCAGTATTTT. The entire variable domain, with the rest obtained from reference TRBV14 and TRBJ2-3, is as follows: EAGVTQFPSHSVIEKGQTVTLRCDPISGHDNLYWYRRVMGKEIKFLLHFVKESKQDESGMPNNRFLAERTGGTYSTLKVQPAELEDSGVYFCASSQDVFRRTDTQYFGPGTRLTVL.

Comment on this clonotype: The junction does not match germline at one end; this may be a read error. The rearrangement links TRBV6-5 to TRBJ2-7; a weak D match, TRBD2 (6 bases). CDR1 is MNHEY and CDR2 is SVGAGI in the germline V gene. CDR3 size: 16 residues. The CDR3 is CASCYKWGDSSYEQYF. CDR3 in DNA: TGTGCCAGCTGTTATAAATGGGGGGATAGCTCCTACGAGCAGTACTTC.

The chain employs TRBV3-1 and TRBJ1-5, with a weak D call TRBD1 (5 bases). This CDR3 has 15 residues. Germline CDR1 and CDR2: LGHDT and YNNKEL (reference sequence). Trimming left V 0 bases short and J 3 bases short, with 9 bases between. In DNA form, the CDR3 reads TGTGCCAGCAGCCAAGATCAGGGATTCAATCAGCCCCAGCATTTT. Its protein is CASSQDQGFNQPQHF.

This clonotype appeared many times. CDR3 in DNA: TGTGCCAGCAGACGGACAGCAGATACGCAGTATTTT. Its protein product is CASRRTADTQYF. The V and J genes are TRBV6-5 and TRBJ2-3; D possibly corresponds to TRBD1 (6 bases). V lost 6 bases, J lost 4 bases, and 8 bases lay in between. From germline, CDR1 is MNHEY and CDR2 SVGAGI. This CDR3 is 12 amino acids long.

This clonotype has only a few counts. DNA of the CDR3: TGTGCCATCAGTGAGGGGGGTCGAGGGGCGATCAATCAGCCCCAGCATTTT. Translated: CAISEGGRGAINQPQHF. The chain is built from TRBV10-3 and TRBJ1-5, with a tentative D call TRBD1 (5 bases). CDR1 is ENHRY, CDR2 SYGVKD, per germline. The CDR3 spans 17 residues. With 2 bases removed from V and 3 bases from J, the gap between germline ends came to 17 bases.

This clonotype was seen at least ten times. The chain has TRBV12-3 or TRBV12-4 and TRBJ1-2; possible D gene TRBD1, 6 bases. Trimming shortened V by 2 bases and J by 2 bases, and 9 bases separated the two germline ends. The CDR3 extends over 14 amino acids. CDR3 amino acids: CASSLRGDNYGYTF. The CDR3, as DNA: TGTGCCAGCAGTTTAAGGGGGGACAACTATGGCTACACCTTC.

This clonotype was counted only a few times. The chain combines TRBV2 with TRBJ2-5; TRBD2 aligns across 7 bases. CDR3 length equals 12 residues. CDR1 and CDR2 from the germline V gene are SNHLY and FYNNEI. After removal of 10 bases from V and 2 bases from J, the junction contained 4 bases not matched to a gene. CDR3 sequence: CANGLGQETQYF. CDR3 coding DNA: TGTGCCAACGGACTAGGGCAAGAGACCCAGTACTTC.

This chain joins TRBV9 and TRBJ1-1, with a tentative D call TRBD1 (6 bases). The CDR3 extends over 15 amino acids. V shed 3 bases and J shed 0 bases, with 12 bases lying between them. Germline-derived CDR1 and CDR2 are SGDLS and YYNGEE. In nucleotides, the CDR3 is TGTGCCAGCAGCGGTGCCGGGACACTGAACACTGAAGCTTTCTTT. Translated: CASSGAGTLNTEAFF.

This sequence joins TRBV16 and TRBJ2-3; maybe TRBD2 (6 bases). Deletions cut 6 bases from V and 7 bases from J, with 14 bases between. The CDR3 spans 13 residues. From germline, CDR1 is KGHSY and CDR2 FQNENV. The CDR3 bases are TGTGCCAGCAGTCGGGACTCAATCAATACGCAGTATTTT. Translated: CASSRDSINTQYF.

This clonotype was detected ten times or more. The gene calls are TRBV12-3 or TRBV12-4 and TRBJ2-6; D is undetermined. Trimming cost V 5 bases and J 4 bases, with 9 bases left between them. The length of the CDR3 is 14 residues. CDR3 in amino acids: CASSTSGGANVLTF. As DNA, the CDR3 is TGTGCCAGCAGTACTTCTGGCGGGGCCAACGTCCTGACTTTC.

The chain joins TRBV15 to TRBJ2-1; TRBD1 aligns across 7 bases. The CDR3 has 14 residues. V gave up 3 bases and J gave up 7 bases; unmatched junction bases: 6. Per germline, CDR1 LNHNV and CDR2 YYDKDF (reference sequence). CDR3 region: CATSRDRQRNEQFF. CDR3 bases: TGTGCCACCAGCAGGGACAGGCAAAGGAATGAGCAGTTCTTC.

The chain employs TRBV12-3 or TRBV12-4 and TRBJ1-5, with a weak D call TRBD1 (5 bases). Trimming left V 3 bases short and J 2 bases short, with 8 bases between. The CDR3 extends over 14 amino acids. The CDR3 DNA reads TGTGCCAGCAGTTTTTGGGGCCGCAATCAGCCCCAGCATTTT. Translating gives CASSFWGRNQPQHF.

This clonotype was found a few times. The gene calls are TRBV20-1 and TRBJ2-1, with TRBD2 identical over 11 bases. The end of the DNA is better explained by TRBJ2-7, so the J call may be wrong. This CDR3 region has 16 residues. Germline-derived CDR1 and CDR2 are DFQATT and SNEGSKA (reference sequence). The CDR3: CSARDSPSGGYNEQYF. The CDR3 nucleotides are TGCAGTGCTAGAGATAGCCCTAGCGGGGGGTACAATGAGCAGTACTTC.

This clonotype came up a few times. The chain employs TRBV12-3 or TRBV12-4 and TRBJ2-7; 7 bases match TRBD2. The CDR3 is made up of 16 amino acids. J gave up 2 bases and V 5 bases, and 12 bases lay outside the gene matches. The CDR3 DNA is TGTGCCAGCAGTGGGGTGCTCGGGCGGGAGACCTACGAGCAGTACTTC. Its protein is CASSGVLGRETYEQYF.

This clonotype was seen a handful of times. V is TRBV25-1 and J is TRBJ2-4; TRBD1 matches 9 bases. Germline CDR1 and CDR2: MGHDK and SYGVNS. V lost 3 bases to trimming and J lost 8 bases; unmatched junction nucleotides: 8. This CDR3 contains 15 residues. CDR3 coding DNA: TGTGCCAGCAGTGATAACAGGGGGCGAATGGACATTCAGTACTTC. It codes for CASSDNRGRMDIQYF.

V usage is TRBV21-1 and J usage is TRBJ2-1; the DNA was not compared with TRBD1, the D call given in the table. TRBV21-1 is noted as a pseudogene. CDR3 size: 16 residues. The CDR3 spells CASSNYFRGVYNEQFF. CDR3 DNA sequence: TGTGCCAGCAGCAATTATTTCAGGGGTGTCTACAATGAGCAGTTCTTC.

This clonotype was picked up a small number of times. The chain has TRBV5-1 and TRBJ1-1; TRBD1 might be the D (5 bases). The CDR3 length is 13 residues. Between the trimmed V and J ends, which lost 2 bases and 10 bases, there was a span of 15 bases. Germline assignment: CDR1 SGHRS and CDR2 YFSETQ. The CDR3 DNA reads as TGCGCCAGCAGCTTTTCAGGGACCGTAGGAGCTTTCTTT. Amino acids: CASSFSGTVGAFF.